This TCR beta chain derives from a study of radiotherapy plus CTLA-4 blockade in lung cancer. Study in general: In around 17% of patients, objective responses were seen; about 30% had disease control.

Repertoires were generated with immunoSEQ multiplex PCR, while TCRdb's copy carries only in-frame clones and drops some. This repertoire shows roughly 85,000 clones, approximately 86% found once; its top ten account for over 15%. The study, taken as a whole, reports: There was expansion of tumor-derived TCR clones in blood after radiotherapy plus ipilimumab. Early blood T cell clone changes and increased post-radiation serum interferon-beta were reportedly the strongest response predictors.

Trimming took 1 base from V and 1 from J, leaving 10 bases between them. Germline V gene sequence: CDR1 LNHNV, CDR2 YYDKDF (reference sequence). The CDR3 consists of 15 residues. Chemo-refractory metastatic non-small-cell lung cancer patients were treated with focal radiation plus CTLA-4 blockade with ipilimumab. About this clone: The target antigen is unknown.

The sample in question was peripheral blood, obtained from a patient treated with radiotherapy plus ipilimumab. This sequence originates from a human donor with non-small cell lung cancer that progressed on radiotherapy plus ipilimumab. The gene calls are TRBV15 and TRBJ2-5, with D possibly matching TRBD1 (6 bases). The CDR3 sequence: CATSRGTAIQETQYF. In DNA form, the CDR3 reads TGTGCCACCAGCAGAGGGACAGCGATCCAAGAGACCCAGTACTTC.